This T cell receptor (beta chain) was identified in a study of blood T cell repertoires in COVID-19. Overall study: Donors in the United States, Italy and Spain gave samples during acute or convalescent COVID-19. T cells, B-cell-depleted T cells, or PBMCs supplied cDNA or gDNA.

Profiling relied on immunoSEQ multiplex PCR, and the TCRdb table lists in-frame clones only, not all of them. The data contain about 80,000 clones, 88% of them singletons. The germline V gene encodes CDR1 SEHNR and CDR2 FQNEAQ (reference sequence). V lost 5 bases to trimming and J lost 9 bases, with 13 bases between them. This CDR3 comprises 12 residues. The chain links TRBV7-9 to TRBJ1-1; a weak D match, TRBD1 (6 bases). Material: peripheral blood. This TCR was recovered from a woman aged 80 or over with acute or convalescent COVID-19. The CDR3 DNA reads as TGTGCCAGCAGCCTAGAACAGGGACAAGCTTTCTTT. Translation: CASSLEQGQAFF.